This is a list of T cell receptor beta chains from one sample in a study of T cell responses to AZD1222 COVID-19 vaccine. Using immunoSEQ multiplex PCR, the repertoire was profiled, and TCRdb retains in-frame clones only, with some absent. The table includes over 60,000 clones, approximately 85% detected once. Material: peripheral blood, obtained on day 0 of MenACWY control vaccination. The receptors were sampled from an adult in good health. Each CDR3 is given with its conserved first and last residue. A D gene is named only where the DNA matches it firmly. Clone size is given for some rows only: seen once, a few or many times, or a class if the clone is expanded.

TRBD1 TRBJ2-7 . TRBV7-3 TGTGCCAGCAGCTTAAAGGCAGGGGGCGAGCAGTACTTC CASSLKAGGEQYF
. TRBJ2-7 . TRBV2 TGTGCCAGCAGTCCATCACGCCTACAGTACTTC CASSPSRLQYF
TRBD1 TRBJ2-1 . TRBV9 TGTGCCAGCAGCCCACGACAGGGGAGGAGCACCTACAATGAGCAGTTCTTC CASSPRQGRSTYNEQFF
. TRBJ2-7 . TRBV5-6 TGTGCCAGCAGCTTGTGGGGGCTGGTTGAGCAGTACTTC CASSLWGLVEQYF
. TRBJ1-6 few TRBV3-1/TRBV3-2 TGTGCCAGCAAAGGCCCGGGAGGCAATTCACCCCTCCACTTT CASKGPGGNSPLHF
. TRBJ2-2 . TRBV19 TGTGCCAGTAGTATAGATCGACCCACAGGGGAGGGCGGGGAGCTGTTTTTT CASSIDRPTGEGGELFF
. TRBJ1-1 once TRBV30 TGTGCCTGGAGTGGAATCGAGAACACTGAAGCTTTCTTT CAWSGIENTEAFF
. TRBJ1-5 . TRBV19 TGTGCCAGTAGTGCCATCCAGGGGACAAATCAGCCCCAGCATTTT CASSAIQGTNQPQHF
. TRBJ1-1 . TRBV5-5 TGTGCCAGCAGCTTGGGAGTTAGGACTGAAGCTTTCTTT CASSLGVRTEAFF
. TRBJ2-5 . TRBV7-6 TGTGCCAGCAGCTTAGGTCCAGGGGGAGGTTCTGAGACCCAGTACTTC CASSLGPGGGSETQYF
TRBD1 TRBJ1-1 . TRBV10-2 TGCGCCAGCAGCGGGACAGACGGGAGCACTGAAGCTTTCTTT CASSGTDGSTEAFF
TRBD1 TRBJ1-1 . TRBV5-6 TGTGCCAGCAGCTTAGGACAGGGGACCACTGAAGCTTTCTTT CASSLGQGTTEAFF
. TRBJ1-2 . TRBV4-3 TGCGCCAGCAGCCAAGGAGGGAACTATGGCTACACCTTC CASSQGGNYGYTF
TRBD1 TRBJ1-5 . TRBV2 TGTGCCAGCAGTAGAGACCCGGGACAGGGTGGTCAGCCCCAGCATTTT CASSRDPGQGGQPQHF
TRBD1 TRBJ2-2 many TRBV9 TGTGCCAGCAGCGCGACAGGGGGTGAGACCGGGGAGCTGTTTTTT CASSATGGETGELFF
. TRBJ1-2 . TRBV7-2 TGTGCCAGCACTGACCCCCCGGGTGGCTACACCTTC CASTDPPGGYTF
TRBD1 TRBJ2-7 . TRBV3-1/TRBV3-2 TGTGCCAGCAGCCAGGGGACAGGGGTCTCCTACGAGCAGTACTTC CASSQGTGVSYEQYF
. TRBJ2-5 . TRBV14 TGTGCCAGCTCCTTAGGAGAGACCCAGTACTTC CASSLGETQYF
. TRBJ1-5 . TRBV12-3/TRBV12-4 TGTGCCAGCAGTTTGAGTGGGAATCAGCCCCAGCATTTT CASSLSGNQPQHF
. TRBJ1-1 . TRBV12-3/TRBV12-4 TGTGCCGTTCGTGGAGGGGATCCCACTGAAGCTTTCTTT CAVRGGDPTEAFF
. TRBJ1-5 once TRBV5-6 TGTGCCAGCAGCCTTGGAGGGGAACAGCCCCAGCATTTT CASSLGGEQPQHF
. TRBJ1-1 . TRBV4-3 TGCGCCAGCAGGATTGATCTGGGGAACACTGAAGCTTTCTTT CASRIDLGNTEAFF
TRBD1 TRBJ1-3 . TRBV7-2 TGTGCCAGCAGCGCCGGGACAGGGTCTGGAAACACCATATATTTT CASSAGTGSGNTIYF
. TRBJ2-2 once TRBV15 TGTGCCACCAGCAGAGATCGGGCGGGGAACACCGGGGAGCTGTTTTTT CATSRDRAGNTGELFF
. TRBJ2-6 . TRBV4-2 TGTGCCAGCTCCCAAGGAAGGGCTGGGGCCAACGTCCTGACTTTC CASSQGRAGANVLTF
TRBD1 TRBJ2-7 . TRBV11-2 TGTGCCAGCAGCTCCGACAGGGGGTTTGACGAGCAGTACTTC CASSSDRGFDEQYF
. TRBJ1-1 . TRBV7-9 TGTGCCAGCAGTTACGTAGGAACTGAAGCTTTCTTT CASSYVGTEAFF
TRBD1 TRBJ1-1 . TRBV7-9 TGTGCCAGCAGTACCTCACCCAACCCAGGGGGTAAGGCTTTCTTT CASSTSPNPGGKAFF
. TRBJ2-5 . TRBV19 TGTGCCAGTAGTATAGTGGCCACTCCGGAGACCCAGTACTTC CASSIVATPETQYF
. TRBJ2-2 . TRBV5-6 TGTGCCAGCAGCTTGTCGTTGACAGCCAACACCGGGGAGCTGTTTTTT CASSLSLTANTGELFF
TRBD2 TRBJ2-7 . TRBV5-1 TGCGCCAGCAGCCCAGGGGCTAGCGGGACTCTCTACGAGCAGTACTTC CASSPGASGTLYEQYF
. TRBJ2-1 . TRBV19 TGTGCCAGTAGTATATTAGGAGGGGGGAATGAGCAGTTCTTC CASSILGGGNEQFF
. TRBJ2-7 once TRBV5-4 TGTGCCAGCAGCTCATCATCCTACGAGCAGTACTTC CASSSSSYEQYF
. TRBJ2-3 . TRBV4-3 TGCGCCAGCAGCCAGAGGGGGGAGTCCACAGATACGCAGTATTTT CASSQRGESTDTQYF
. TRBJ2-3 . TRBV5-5 TGTGCCAGCAGCTTGAGTTGGGGGCCCGATACGCAGTATTTT CASSLSWGPDTQYF
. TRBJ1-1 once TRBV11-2 TGTGCCAGCAGCTTAGGAGGGGGTACTACTGAAGCTTTCTTT CASSLGGGTTEAFF
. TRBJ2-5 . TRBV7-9 TGTGCCAGCAGCCCCACACGGCCAGGAGAGACCCAGTACTTC CASSPTRPGETQYF
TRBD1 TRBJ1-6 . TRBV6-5 TGTGCCAGCAGCTCAGGGGGGTATAATTCACCCCTCCACTTT CASSSGGYNSPLHF
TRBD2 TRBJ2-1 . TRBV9 TGTGCCAGCAGCGCTAGCGGGGGGGCCGTCAATGAGCAGTTCTTC CASSASGGAVNEQFF
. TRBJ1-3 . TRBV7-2 TGTGCCAGCAGCTTCGGTGGAGAAAACTCTGGAAACACCATATATTTT CASSFGGENSGNTIYF
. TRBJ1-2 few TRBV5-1 TGCGCCAGCAGCTTGGAATCGGGCGTGAACTATGGCTACACCTTC CASSLESGVNYGYTF
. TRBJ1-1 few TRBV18 TGTGCCAGCTCACCCTTACAGGGACCAAACACTGAAGCTTTCTTT CASSPLQGPNTEAFF